Each of the 14 T cell receptor beta chains below was sequenced from the same sample in a study of graft-versus-host responses after intestinal transplantation (dated by TCRdb to 2020 to 2022). Their target antigens are unknown. Preparation of the library involved the immunoSEQ multiplex PCR assay. TCRdb obtained this table from immuneACCESS and retained in-frame rearrangements with V and J assigned. These tables miss some clones; where compared with another copy, unresolved V genes account for less than half of the shortfall, and the remainder is unexplained. The sample yields around 130,000 clones; more than 80% were counted once. The ten largest clones add up to about 0.16% of the sample. The time point label on this specimen signifies: cells obtained before transplantation from donor or recipient. Specimen: unstimulated CD4+ T cells sorted from spleen or lymph node cells, collected before intestinal transplant. Receptors originate from a human donor who received an intestinal transplant.

The CDR3 here is CASSTDRNSPLHF. The CDR3 nucleotides read TGTGCCAGCAGTACCGACAGGAATTCACCCCTCCACTTT. The chain employs TRBV27 and TRBJ1-6; tentative D call: TRBD1 (6 bases). This CDR3 contains 13 residues. V lost 5 bases and J lost 7, with 9 bases in between. Germline CDR1 reads MNHEY; CDR2 reads SMNVEV (reference sequence).

The chain joins TRBV7-2 to TRBJ2-5; D unclear. Germline V gene sequence: CDR1 SGHTA, CDR2 FQGNSA. This CDR3 comprises 12 residues. V was cut by 4 bases and J by 4 bases, with 7 bases left in between. CDR3 DNA: TGTGCCAGCAGCTCCCCCCCAGAGACCCAGTACTTC. Protein: CASSSPPETQYF.

The chain has TRBV7-6 and TRBJ2-5; 8 bases map to TRBD2. Germline V gene lookup returns CDR1 SGHVS and CDR2 FNYEAQ. Unmatched junction bases numbered 9, after V lost 1 base and J lost 2 bases. The CDR3 consists of 17 residues. CDR3 sequence: CASSLGSGGVGQETQYF. DNA for the CDR3: TGTGCCAGCAGCTTAGGAAGCGGGGGCGTGGGGCAAGAGACCCAGTACTTC. The complete variable domain, with remaining parts taken from reference TRBV7-6 and TRBJ2-5, reads GAGVSQSPRYKVTKRGQDVALRCDPISGHVSLYWYRQALGQGPEFLTYFNYEAQQDKSGLPNDRFSAERPEGSISTLTIQRTEQRDSAMYRCASSLGSGGVGQETQYFGPGTRLLVL.

This clone was observed a single time. The junction shows a germline mismatch at one end, possibly a read error. The same CDR3 arises from other DNA sequences in this sample as well. This chain uses TRBV7-2 with TRBJ2-5; TRBD1 aligns across 8 bases. Looked up from germline, CDR1 is SGHTA and CDR2 is FQGNSA. There are 15 residues in the CDR3. Written as DNA, the CDR3 is TGTGCCAGCAGCTTATCCCGGACAGGGACGGAGACCCAATACTTC. Translation: CASSLSRTGTETQYF.

Concerning this clone itself: The junction differs from germline at one of its ends, possibly a read error. The chain is built from TRBV5-1 and TRBJ1-4; TRBD1 might be the D (5 bases). Germline loops: CDR1 SGHRS, CDR2 YFSETQ. The CDR3 is made up of 14 amino acids. CDR3 DNA sequence: TGCGCCAGCAGTTTGGGGCTACTTAATGAAAAACTGTTTTTT. It specifies CASSLGLLNEKLFF.

The chain employs TRBV2 and TRBJ1-5; D may be TRBD1 (5 bases). The CDR3 has 15 amino acids. Germline CDR1 is SNHLY and CDR2 is FYNNEI. Between the trimmed V and J ends, which lost 6 bases and 5 bases, there was a span of 17 bases. DNA for the CDR3: TGTGCCAGCAGGCGACAGCCCGGTCCTCATCAGCCCCAGCATTTT. It codes for CASRRQPGPHQPQHF. Full variable domain (rest looked up from reference TRBV2 and TRBJ1-5): EPEVTQTPSHQVTQMGQEVILRCVPISNHLYFYWYRQILGQKVEFLVSFYNNEISEKSEIFDDQFSVERPDGSNFTLKIRSTKLEDSAMYFCASRRQPGPHQPQHFGDGTRLSIL.

This clone has a handful of counts. This chain connects TRBV10-3 to TRBJ1-2; D is unresolved. The CDR3 contains 12 residues. Trimming took off 3 bases at V and 2 bases at J, with 4 bases between the two ends. Germline V gene data show CDR1 as ENHRY and CDR2 as SYGVKD. The CDR3 DNA reads TGTGCCATCAGTGACCAGAACTATGGCTACACCTTC. Translated, it gives CAISDQNYGYTF.

This rearrangement joins TRBV14 to TRBJ2-1; D is unclear. Germline values: CDR1 SGHDN, CDR2 FVKESK. This CDR3 comprises 15 residues. Trimming cost V 2 bases and J 0 bases, with 8 bases left between them. The CDR3, as DNA: TGTGCCAGCAGCCAATCTACCAGCTCCTACAATGAGCAGTTCTTC. Translation: CASSQSTSSYNEQFF.

This clone was found once. This sequence joins TRBV5-5 and TRBJ2-1; either TRBD1 or TRBD2 may supply D (5 bases each). V lost 0 bases and J lost 7, with 11 bases in between. The CDR3 is 14 amino acids. Germline V CDR1 and CDR2: SGHKS, YYEKEE (reference sequence). CDR3 protein: CASSLAGQLNEQFF. CDR3 coding DNA: TGTGCCAGCAGCTTGGCGGGGCAGTTGAATGAGCAGTTCTTC.

This clone was seen a single time. This chain joins TRBV11-3 and TRBJ2-2; 8 nucleotides agree with TRBD1. Germline CDR1 and CDR2: SGHNT and YENEEA. V was clipped by 3 bases and J by 2 bases; unmatched bases: 2. CDR3 length: 15 residues. CDR3 nucleotides: TGTGCCAGCAGCTTCGACAGGGGCAACACCGGGGAGCTGTTTTTT. It is translated as CASSFDRGNTGELFF.

The chain has TRBV2 and TRBJ1-3; no firm D call. Germline V gene data show CDR1 as SNHLY and CDR2 as FYNNEI. This CDR3 region has 13 residues. Trimming stripped 8 bases from V and 4 bases from J, with 12 bases between. For the CDR3, the DNA is TGTGCCAGCCGTACAGAACTGGGAAACACCATATATTTT. Translated: CASRTELGNTIYF. Full variable domain (missing parts from reference TRBV2 and TRBJ1-3): EPEVTQTPSHQVTQMGQEVILRCVPISNHLYFYWYRQILGQKVEFLVSFYNNEISEKSEIFDDQFSVERPDGSNFTLKIRSTKLEDSAMYFCASRTELGNTIYFGEGSWLTVV.

The chain combines TRBV20-1 with TRBJ2-7; 7 nucleotides align to TRBD1. CDR1 and CDR2 (germline): DFQATT, SNEGSKA (reference sequence). Trimming took 6 bases from V and 4 from J; bases not matched to a gene: 3. The CDR3 is made up of 11 amino acids. DNA of the CDR3: TGCAGTGCATCCAGGGGGTACGAGCAGTACTTC. It specifies CSASRGYEQYF.

This chain links TRBV27 with TRBJ2-2; D perhaps matches TRBD1 (5 bases). The CDR3 has 14 residues. The germline V and J ends were trimmed by 6 bases and 6 bases, with 14 bases remaining between them. From germline, CDR1 is MNHEY and CDR2 SMNVEV (reference sequence). DNA of the CDR3: TGTGCCAGCAGACGCGGCAGGGTGGCCGGGGAGCTGTTTTTT. The encoded protein is CASRRGRVAGELFF.

This rearrangement joins TRBV11-3 to TRBJ1-1; the match to TRBD1 covers 12 bases. CDR1 is SGHNT and CDR2 is YENEEA in the germline V gene. V lost 5 bases, J lost 8 bases, and 9 bases stayed unmatched. The CDR3 spans 15 residues. The CDR3 DNA reads as TGTGCCAGCAGCACCCGGGACAGGGGGCGCGGGGAAGCTTTCTTT. This translates into CASSTRDRGRGEAFF.